The 26 T cell receptor beta chains below all came from one sample that was sequenced in a study of blood T cell repertoires in COVID-19. Here immunoSEQ multiplex PCR was the method, and the copy in TCRdb shows in-frame clones only, minus some. The profile shows tens of thousands of clones, over 80% of them singletons. The material sequenced was peripheral blood. These receptors were obtained from a woman aged 45 to 65 with acute or convalescent COVID-19.

The chain has TRBV7-9 and TRBJ2-7; possibly TRBD2 for D (5 bases). CDR1 SEHNR and CDR2 FQNEAQ come from the germline V gene (reference sequence). V lost 2 bases and J lost 3, with 5 bases in between. The CDR3 runs to 12 residues. The CDR3 bases are TGTGCCAGCAGCTTAACTAGCTACGAGCAGTACTTC. Protein: CASSLTSYEQYF. Complete variable domain (other parts from reference TRBV7-9 and TRBJ2-7): DTGVSQNPRHKITKRGQNVTFRCDPISEHNRLYWYRQTLGQGPEFLTYFQNEAQLEKSRLLSDRFSAERPKGSFSTLEIQRTEQGDSAMYLCASSLTSYEQYFGPGTRLTVT.

The rearrangement links TRBV5-1 to TRBJ1-2; 8 bases map to TRBD1. The CDR3 is 14 amino acids. The trim removed 2 bases at V and 7 bases at J, leaving 7 bases unmatched. Germline lookup yields CDR1 SGHRS and CDR2 YFSETQ. The CDR3 bases are TGCGCCAGCAGCTTTTCCGGGACAGGACCTGGCTACACCTTC. Protein product: CASSFSGTGPGYTF.

This chain connects TRBV18 to TRBJ2-2; 8 bases match TRBD2. The CDR3 spans 12 residues. Germline CDR1 is KGHSH and CDR2 is LQKENI. Trimming cost V 2 bases and J 10 bases; bases outside gene matches: 0. The CDR3 DNA sequence: TGTGCCAGCTCACCAGGACTAGCGGAGCTGTTTTTT. Its translation is CASSPGLAELFF. Supplemented by reference TRBV18 and TRBJ2-2, the full variable domain reads NAGVMQNPRHLVRRRGQEARLRCSPMKGHSHVYWYRQLPEEGLKFMVYLQKENIIDESGMPKERFSAEFPKEGPSILRIQQVVRGDSAAYFCASSPGLAELFFGEGSRLTVL.

The chain has TRBV7-3 and TRBJ2-1; TRBD2 matches at 13 bases. Per germline, CDR1 SGHTA and CDR2 FQGTGA. The CDR3 covers 16 residues. V was clipped by 0 bases and J by 5 bases; unmatched bases: 1. CDR3 bases: TGTGCCAGCAGCTTAACGGGGACTAGCGGGAACAATGAGCAGTTCTTC. Amino acids: CASSLTGTSGNNEQFF.

CDR3 sequence: CASSPRTGYTEAFF. The CDR3 bases are TGTGCCAGCAGTCCCCGGACAGGGTACACTGAAGCTTTCTTT. The chain employs TRBV28 and TRBJ1-1; 8 nucleotides align to TRBD1. Unmatched junction bases numbered 5, after V lost 5 bases and J lost 3 bases. Per germline, CDR1 MDHEN and CDR2 SYDVKM. CDR3 size: 14 residues.

V gene TRBV2 combines with J gene TRBJ1-2; D is unclear. Trimming cost V 6 bases and J 8 bases, with 13 bases left between them. CDR1 is SNHLY and CDR2 is FYNNEI in the germline V gene. The CDR3 is made up of 12 amino acids. CDR3 region: CASSFKGRGYTF. DNA of the CDR3: TGTGCCAGCAGCTTTAAAGGGAGGGGCTACACCTTC.

The chain has TRBV6-5 and TRBJ1-1; no clear D gene. There are 13 residues in the CDR3. CDR1 and CDR2 (germline): MNHEY, SVGAGI. V lost 6 bases, J lost 1 base, and 9 bases lay in between. In DNA, the CDR3 is TGTGCCAGCAGGAGCACTAGGAACACTGAAGCTTTCTTT. Translated: CASRSTRNTEAFF.

V is TRBV29-1 and J is TRBJ1-3; 7 bases match TRBD1. The CDR3 consists of 16 residues. Germline trimming cut 5 bases from V and 0 bases from J; bases unmatched to any gene: 10. CDR1 is SQVTM and CDR2 is ANQGSEA in the germline V gene. CDR3 sequence reads: CSVPGKTGLSGNTIYF. The DNA for the CDR3 is TGCAGCGTTCCTGGGAAGACAGGGCTCTCTGGAAACACCATATATTTT.

V gene TRBV2 combines with J gene TRBJ2-1, with TRBD2 matching over 10 bases. The CDR3 is 15 residues long. Germline V gene data show CDR1 as SNHLY and CDR2 as FYNNEI. Losses at the gene ends were 7 bases for V and 4 bases for J; bases not matched to a gene: 7. The CDR3 nucleotides read TGTGCCAGCATGGGGACTAGCGAACCTTACAATGAGCAGTTCTTC. It translates to CASMGTSEPYNEQFF.

The rearrangement joins TRBV7-3 to TRBJ1-2; 9 bases match TRBD1. This CDR3 contains 13 residues. V shed 5 bases and J 7 bases; nucleotides not matched to a gene: 5. The germline CDR1 and CDR2 sequences are SGHTA and FQGTGA. The CDR3 DNA sequence: TGTGCCAGCAGCCCGGGACAGGGTAGTGGCTACACCTTC. Protein: CASSPGQGSGYTF.

The chain is built from TRBV14 and TRBJ2-1, with D maybe TRBD2 (5 bases). The germline CDR1 and CDR2 sequences are SGHDN and FVKESK. V lost 4 bases, J lost 9 bases, and 16 bases lay in between. The CDR3 is made up of 14 amino acids. The CDR3 coding sequence is TGTGCCAGCAGCCCCTGGACTGCCTTGGGTGAGCAGTTCTTC. It codes for CASSPWTALGEQFF.

CDR3 bases: TGTGCCAGCAGTTTAACAGGGATTAGCACTGAAGCTTTCTTT. Translation: CASSLTGISTEAFF. V gene TRBV6-5 combines with J gene TRBJ1-1; the D gene is possibly TRBD1 (6 bases). Germline CDR1 and CDR2: MNHEY and SVGAGI. The CDR3 consists of 14 residues. Trimming took off 4 bases at V and 4 bases at J, with 13 bases between the two ends.

The rearrangement links TRBV12-3 or TRBV12-4 to TRBJ2-7; weak D call: TRBD2 (6 bases). Trimming took 5 bases from V and 3 from J, leaving 8 bases between them. CDR3 length: 12 residues. This CDR3 reads CASSQTSYEQYF. CDR3 coding DNA: TGTGCCAGCAGTCAGACTAGCTACGAGCAGTACTTC.

V gene TRBV4-1 combines with J gene TRBJ1-4, with TRBD1 as a possible D gene (5 bases). V was cut by 0 bases and J by 8 bases, with 10 bases left in between. Germline CDR1 is MGHRA and CDR2 is YSYEKL. The CDR3 loop spans 14 amino acids. CDR3: CASSQDRDWEKLFF. DNA of the CDR3: TGCGCCAGCAGCCAAGACAGGGATTGGGAAAAACTGTTTTTT.

The chain employs TRBV4-1 and TRBJ1-4; D not certain. From germline, CDR1 is MGHRA and CDR2 YSYEKL. The length of the CDR3 is 16 residues. V was trimmed by 2 bases and J by 3 bases, leaving 13 bases between them. CDR3 sequence reads: CASSQLSGRANEKLFF. The CDR3 DNA sequence: TGCGCCAGCAGCCAACTCTCGGGGAGGGCTAATGAAAAACTGTTTTTT.

Worth noting for this clone: At the DNA level, this CDR3 is encoded by other sequences in the same sample as well. V and J are TRBV5-1 and TRBJ1-4; D is unresolved. Germline CDR1 reads SGHRS; CDR2 reads YFSETQ. V was pared by 0 bases and J by 0 bases, with 6 bases between. The CDR3 extends over 15 amino acids. The CDR3 reads CASSLAPATNEKLFF. CDR3 in DNA: TGCGCCAGCAGCTTGGCGCCAGCAACTAATGAAAAACTGTTTTTT.

The J gene is TRBJ2-1, the V gene TRBV6-5; maybe TRBD2 (7 bases). The CDR3 has 16 residues. Germline CDR1 and CDR2: MNHEY and SVGAGI. The V end lost 4 bases, the J end lost 0 bases, and 13 bases lay between the germline ends. The CDR3 region is CASSSRGPSSYNEQFF. Here the CDR3 DNA reads TGTGCCAGCAGTTCGCGGGGGCCCAGCTCCTACAATGAGCAGTTCTTC.

The rearrangement links TRBV6-1 to TRBJ1-2; 8 bases are shared with TRBD1. CDR1 and CDR2 from the germline V gene are MNHNS and SASEGT. The CDR3 covers 15 residues. Losses at the gene ends were 3 bases for V and 4 bases for J; bases not matched to a gene: 7. The CDR3 bases are TGTGCCAGCAGTGACCGCGGGACAGGCCTCTATGGCTACACCTTC. Translated: CASSDRGTGLYGYTF.

The chain employs TRBV6-2 or TRBV6-3 and TRBJ1-5; TRBD1 might be the D (6 bases). Looked up from germline, CDR1 is MNHEY and CDR2 is SVGEGT. The ends were cut back, 4 bases at V and 1 base at J, with 11 bases in the middle. This CDR3 is built from 15 residues. The CDR3 loop reads CASSSDRMSNQPQHF. The CDR3 DNA sequence: TGTGCCAGCAGTTCGGACAGAATGAGCAATCAGCCCCAGCATTTT.

The J gene is TRBJ1-6, the V gene TRBV3-1 (or the pseudogene TRBV3-2); TRBD1 agrees at 11 bases. Trimming took 7 bases from V and 7 from J; bases not matched to a gene: 6. CDR1 LGHDT and CDR2 YNNKEL come from the germline V gene (reference sequence). The CDR3 length is 15 residues. In DNA form, the CDR3 reads TGTGCCAGCAACGGGGGACAGGGGGTGAATTCACCCCTCCACTTT. This translates into CASNGGQGVNSPLHF.

The chain couples TRBV5-1 to TRBJ2-7, with 11 bases aligning to TRBD1. The CDR3 is 16 amino acids. Germline-derived CDR1 and CDR2 are SGHRS and YFSETQ. V trimming: 2 bases; J trimming: 3 bases; junction bases outside the gene matches: 7. Written as DNA, the CDR3 is TGCGCCAGCAGCTTATCCACCGGGACAGGGGGCTACGAGCAGTACTTC. It yields the protein CASSLSTGTGGYEQYF.

This chain joins TRBV6-5 and TRBJ1-6; D gene unclear. Trimming cost V 7 bases and J 14 bases, with 21 bases left between them. CDR1 and CDR2 from the germline V gene are MNHEY and SVGAGI. The CDR3 contains 14 residues. The DNA of the CDR3 is TGTGCCAGCACTGGGGAGAGGCGAGCTGGGGCCCTCCACTTT. Translation gives CASTGERRAGALHF.

This clone occurred once. The chain is built from TRBV5-1 and TRBJ1-4; TRBD1 agrees at 8 bases. The CDR3 has 14 residues. The germline V gene has CDR1 SGHRS and CDR2 YFSETQ. V trimming: 0 bases; J trimming: 8 bases; junction bases outside the gene matches: 3. For the CDR3, the DNA is TGCGCCAGCAGCTTGGGGGACAGGTGGGAAAAACTGTTTTTT. It is translated as CASSLGDRWEKLFF.

This chain connects TRBV30 to TRBJ1-6, with a weak D call TRBD1 (6 bases). The V gene's germline CDR1 is GTSNPN and CDR2 SVGIG (reference sequence). V lost 2 bases and J lost 7, with 12 bases in between. The CDR3 covers 14 residues. The CDR3 reads CAWSLGTMNSPLHF. The CDR3 DNA follows: TGTGCCTGGAGTCTCGGGACAATGAATTCACCCCTCCACTTT.

V gene TRBV30 combines with J gene TRBJ2-7; D not certain. In germline, CDR1 is GTSNPN, CDR2 SVGIG (reference sequence). V was cut by 0 bases and J by 3 bases, with 6 bases left in between. The CDR3 covers 12 residues. The DNA for the CDR3 is TGTGCCTGGAGTGTACAGTTCTACGAGCAGTACTTC. It codes for CAWSVQFYEQYF.

The rearrangement uses TRBV5-1 and TRBJ1-2; D is unclear. This CDR3 comprises 12 residues. Germline CDR1 and CDR2: SGHRS and YFSETQ. The V end was cut by 5 bases, the J end by 2 bases, with 7 bases between. This CDR3 reads CASSTENYGYTF. The CDR3 DNA sequence: TGCGCCAGCAGTACAGAGAACTATGGCTACACCTTC.